The TCR beta chain described here comes from a study of beta chain features in type 1 diabetes. Study-level background: Examination spanned 90 million to 140 million sorted cells from all samples.

The authors reverse transcribed all of the isolated RNA, so sequencing captured expressed TCRB transcripts. Clones were sequenced by immunoSEQ multiplex PCR, and TCRdb holds only the in-frame ones, with some missing. The repertoire holds 300,000 to 350,000 clones, with around a fifth as singletons. This clone was picked up a small number of times. CDR1 and CDR2 (germline): SGHRS, YFSETQ. The CDR3 totals 16 residues. V lost 4 bases, J lost 0 bases, and 3 bases stayed unmatched. Sequencing used naive CD4+ T cells from blood. This receptor was taken from a woman between 18 and 30 years old in good health. This sequence joins TRBV5-1 and TRBJ2-3; the match to TRBD2 covers 12 bases. The CDR3 here is CASSELAGGSTDTQYF. CDR3 DNA: TGCGCCAGCAGCGAACTAGCGGGAGGAAGCACAGATACGCAGTATTTT.